The 20 T cell receptor beta chains below all came from one sample that was sequenced in a study of metastatic and nonmetastatic thyroid tumors. Each patient went into thyroid surgery without having received any treatment. TCRdb reprocessed the PCR reads via MiXCR. The table has roughly 41,000 clones, about a sixth seen once. The sample consisted of blood. These receptor sequences come from a female donor with papillary thyroid cancer or a benign thyroid nodule (not recorded which). Some clones in this sample may be carry-over from other donors' samples.

With regard to this clone: At one boundary the junction diverges from the germline segment, which might be a read error. The J gene is TRBJ2-5, the V gene TRBV20-1; a weak D match, TRBD1 (6 bases). Germline V gene data show CDR1 as DFQATT and CDR2 as SNEGSKA (reference sequence). The CDR3 is 15 residues long. The CDR3 DNA follows: TGCAGTGCTAGTGGGGGCAACCTCAACCAAGAGAACCAGTACTTC. It specifies CSASGGNLNQENQYF.

This clone was counted ten times or more. The V call is TRBV20-1, the J call TRBJ1-5; D remains unclear. Germline CDR1 reads DFQATT; CDR2 reads SNEGSKA (reference sequence). The CDR3 is made up of 14 amino acids. Trimming cost V 6 bases and J 2 bases, with 14 bases left between them. CDR3 protein: CSALRGRGNQPQHF. As DNA, the CDR3 is TGCAGTGCCTTGAGAGGGAGGGGCAATCAGCCCCAGCATTTT.

This clone was counted many times. The V call is TRBV3-1, the J call TRBJ2-7; TRBD2 matches at 7 bases. There are 18 residues in the CDR3. V shed 3 bases and J 4 bases; nucleotides not matched to a gene: 18. In germline, CDR1 is LGHDT, CDR2 YNNKEL (reference sequence). The CDR3 nucleotides read TGTGCCAGCAGCCAGGATGCGGCGGGAGAACGCGTATGGTACGAGCAGTACTTC. Translating gives CASSQDAAGERVWYEQYF.

The genes are TRBV7-8 and TRBJ1-6, with unresolved D. The V end lost 4 bases, the J end lost 3 bases, and 16 bases lay between the germline ends. CDR3 size: 17 residues. CDR1 SGHVS and CDR2 FQNEAQ come from the germline V gene. The CDR3 reads CASSSLAGGYYNSPLHF. CDR3 sequence (DNA): TGTGCCAGCAGCTCCCTCGCGGGAGGATACTATAATTCACCCCTCCACTTT.

V usage is TRBV19 and J usage is TRBJ2-1, with 9 bases fitting TRBD1. Germline values: CDR1 LNHDA, CDR2 SQIVND (reference sequence). V shed 4 bases, J shed 4 bases, and the junction held 8 bases outside the gene matches. The CDR3 spans 16 residues. In DNA, the CDR3 is TGTGCCAGTAGTACGGCTGGGACAGGGTTGTACAATGAGCAGTTCTTC. Its protein product is CASSTAGTGLYNEQFF.

This clone was recorded many times. The chain recombines TRBV12-3 or TRBV12-4 with TRBJ2-4, with D possibly being TRBD1 (6 bases). This CDR3 is 14 amino acids long. V was cut by 7 bases and J by 4 bases, with 14 bases left in between. The CDR3 DNA reads TGTGCCAGCAACCCGACAGGTCCAAAAAACATTCAGTACTTC. Encoded protein: CASNPTGPKNIQYF.

This clone was found many times. V usage is TRBV6-2 or TRBV6-3 and J usage is TRBJ2-1; 7 bases fit TRBD1. The ends lost 5 bases at V and 2 bases at J; junction bases unmatched: 9. The CDR3 is 16 residues long. Germline V gene sequence: CDR1 MNHEY, CDR2 SVGEGT. In DNA form, the CDR3 reads TGTGCCAGCAGTCCCCCCAGGCAGGGGGCCTACAATGAGCAGTTCTTC. Protein product: CASSPPRQGAYNEQFF.

In regard to this clone: The missing conserved phenylalanine or tryptophan at the end of this CDR3 makes a read error likely. The chain couples TRBV6-1 to TRBJ1-5, with 12 bases that match TRBD1. The V and J ends lost 7 bases and 6 bases, in that order; junction bases with no gene match: 16. Per the germline V gene, CDR1 is MNHNS and CDR2 is SASEGT. The length of the CDR3 is 18 residues. CDR3: CASMSGWWDRGRAQPQHL. The CDR3 region has the DNA TGTGCCAGCATGAGCGGGTGGTGGGACAGGGGGCGCGCTCAGCCCCAGCATCTT.

With respect to this clone: This CDR3 is missing its conserved last phenylalanine or tryptophan, likely due to a read error. This chain uses TRBV3-1 with TRBJ2-5; D perhaps matches TRBD1 (5 bases). V shed 3 bases and J shed 5 bases, with 13 bases lying between them. Per germline, CDR1 LGHDT and CDR2 YNNKEL (reference sequence). The CDR3 length is 14 residues. The CDR3, as DNA: TGTGCCAGCAGCCACATGGACATAGAGGAGACCCAGTACCTC. Protein sequence: CASSHMDIEETQYL.

On this clone itself: One end of the junction is discordant with germline, which a read error may explain. V is TRBV28 and J is TRBJ2-3; TRBD2 matches 7 bases. The germline gives CDR1 MDHEN, CDR2 SYDVKM. The CDR3 runs 20 residues. The DNA of the CDR3 is TGTGCCAGCAGTTCTTATTTCCCAGCGGGGCGGCCCTCTAGCACATATACGCAGTATTTT. As protein: CASSSYFPAGRPSSTYTQYF.

A few counts support this clone. This may be a read error, as it is one base from a much larger clone. The chain links TRBV29-1 to TRBJ1-1; the D is unclear. Germline V gives CDR1 SQVTM, CDR2 ANQGSEA. This CDR3 region has 13 residues. The V and J ends lost 4 bases and 0 bases respectively, with 9 bases between them. In DNA form, the CDR3 reads TGCAGCGTTGGTTACAGTATGAACACTGAAGCTTTCTTT. It specifies CSVGYSMNTEAFF.

To note about this clone: The conserved closing phenylalanine or tryptophan is absent in this CDR3, likely reflecting a read error. The rearrangement joins TRBV7-6 to TRBJ2-5; TRBD2 is a possible D gene (5 bases). CDR1 is SGHVS, CDR2 FNYEAQ, per germline. The CDR3 extends over 13 amino acids. The CDR3 DNA is TGTGCCATCAGCCTATATGAGCGGGAGACCCAGTACCTC. Translation gives CAISLYERETQYL.

The V and J genes are TRBV5-1 and TRBJ2-3; TRBD2 matches 16 bases. The CDR3 contains 19 residues. CDR1 is SGHRS and CDR2 is YFSETQ in the germline V gene. V lost 4 bases and J lost 0; bases outside the gene matches: 8. The CDR3 loop is CASSAGLAGGKSSTDTQYF. CDR3 bases: TGCGCCAGCAGCGCGGGACTAGCGGGAGGGAAGTCTAGCACAGATACGCAGTATTTT.

The V gene is TRBV11-3, the J gene TRBJ2-7, with 8 bases aligning to TRBD1. Germline V gene sequence: CDR1 SGHNT, CDR2 YENEEA. V lost 4 bases to trimming and J lost 2 bases; unmatched junction nucleotides: 7. The CDR3 is made up of 15 amino acids. The CDR3 sequence: CASSSRTGPTYEQYF. Here the CDR3 DNA reads TGTGCCAGCAGCTCACGGACAGGGCCAACCTACGAGCAGTACTTC.

This chain joins TRBV6-8 and TRBJ2-7; 7 bases align to TRBD1. Losses at the gene ends were 4 bases for V and 5 bases for J; bases not matched to a gene: 20. CDR1 and CDR2 from the germline V gene are MNHGY and SAAAGT. The CDR3 extends over 18 amino acids. Here the CDR3 DNA reads TGTGCCAGCAGTTCCCCCAGCCTTCAGGGGGTCTCTACTGACGAGCAGTACTTC. The encoded protein is CASSSPSLQGVSTDEQYF.

This clone occurred many times. V and J are TRBV5-6 and TRBJ2-1; tentative D call: TRBD1 (6 bases). The CDR3 covers 16 residues. CDR1 is SGHDT and CDR2 is YYEEEE in the germline V gene. With 0 bases removed from V and 6 bases from J, the gap between germline ends came to 16 bases. In nucleotides, the CDR3 is TGTGCCAGCAGCTTGGGGCGGCAGGGGTGGGGCAATGAGCAGTTCTTC. Amino acids: CASSLGRQGWGNEQFF.

This clone was seen repeatedly, ten times or more. This rearrangement joins TRBV3-1 to TRBJ2-5; D is undetermined. The CDR3 is 13 residues long. With 5 bases removed from V and 5 bases from J, the gap between germline ends came to 12 bases. The germline V gene has CDR1 LGHDT and CDR2 YNNKEL (reference sequence). CDR3 protein: CASSIQGLETQYF. The CDR3 DNA follows: TGTGCCAGCAGCATACAAGGCCTGGAGACCCAGTACTTC.

This clone appeared many times. The chain couples TRBV5-6 to TRBJ2-7, with D perhaps matching TRBD1 (5 bases). V lost 1 base and J lost 3, with 11 bases in between. Per germline, CDR1 SGHDT and CDR2 YYEEEE. The CDR3 extends over 14 amino acids. The CDR3 protein is CASSLPTEYYEQYF. The CDR3 DNA follows: TGTGCCAGCAGCTTGCCGACAGAATACTACGAGCAGTACTTC.

This clone was observed at least ten times. V usage is TRBV11-1 and J usage is TRBJ2-2, with D unclear. The CDR3 totals 17 residues. Germline values: CDR1 SGHAT, CDR2 FQDESV (reference sequence). V dropped 1 base and J dropped 0 bases, with 12 bases sitting between them. The CDR3 DNA follows: TGTGCCAGCAGCTTAGAAGGATCGGGCACGAACACCGGGGAGCTGTTTTTT. Amino acids: CASSLEGSGTNTGELFF.

The rearrangement links TRBV11-1 to TRBJ2-1; D may be TRBD1 or TRBD2 (6 bases each). This CDR3 has 14 amino acids. V gave up 8 bases and J gave up 4 bases, with 15 bases separating them. In germline, CDR1 is SGHAT, CDR2 FQDESV (reference sequence). CDR3 amino acids: CASRRGYKYNEQFF. CDR3 DNA sequence: TGTGCCAGCCGGAGGGGGTATAAATACAATGAGCAGTTCTTC.